This T cell receptor (beta chain) originates from a study of siplizumab effects on memory and regulatory T cells. Germline values: CDR1 GTSNPN, CDR2 SVGIG (reference sequence). The V and J ends lost 0 bases and 6 bases respectively, with 12 bases between them. The CDR3 runs 13 residues. Measured with immunoSEQ multiplex PCR; TCRdb has only the in-frame clones, and not every one. The sample carries about 91,000 clones, over 85% recorded once. J is TRBJ2-7 and V is TRBV30; tentatively, D is TRBD1 or TRBD2 (6 bases each). This clonotype was sampled from a human donor in good health. The specimen sequenced was CD8+ T cells sorted from blood. CDR3 sequence reads: CAWSVGGGGEQYF. The CDR3 nucleotides are TGTGCCTGGAGTGTAGGTGGAGGGGGCGAGCAGTACTTC.